Listed here are 15 T cell receptor beta chains from one sample, sequenced in a study of CD4 T cells in relation to SARS-CoV-2 and coronaviruses. No cognate antigen is known for these TCRs. TCRdb keeps only in-frame clones here, not all; method: immunoSEQ multiplex PCR. The repertoire holds about 37,000 clones, with approximately 82% as singletons. The sequencing sample was made of naive CD4+ T cells from PBMCs, cultured in vitro. The subset: naive CD4+ T cells isolated by negative enrichment. The source is an adult with COVID-19.

V and J are TRBV4-1 and TRBJ2-2; 10 positions match TRBD2. Germline trimming cut 5 bases from V and 4 bases from J; bases unmatched to any gene: 7. Germline V gives CDR1 MGHRA, CDR2 YSYEKL. This CDR3 has 16 residues. CDR3 protein: CASSTSPSGSTGELFF. For the CDR3, the DNA is TGCGCCAGCAGCACCAGCCCTAGCGGGAGCACCGGGGAGCTGTTTTTT.

This clone was recorded a few times. The chain links TRBV27 to TRBJ2-2; D unclear. The germline V and J ends were trimmed by 7 bases and 6 bases, with 15 bases remaining between them. Germline values: CDR1 MNHEY, CDR2 SMNVEV (reference sequence). CDR3 length: 14 residues. The CDR3 loop reads CASTNPPLPGELFF. In nucleotides, the CDR3 is TGTGCCAGCACGAACCCCCCCCTGCCCGGGGAGCTGTTTTTT.

V usage is TRBV5-6 and J usage is TRBJ1-1, with 10 bases identical to TRBD1. CDR1 is SGHDT and CDR2 is YYEEEE in the germline V gene. The CDR3 has 16 amino acids. J was trimmed by 1 base and V by 4 bases; bases with no gene match: 7. The CDR3 region is CASSHGQGVTNTEAFF. Here the CDR3 DNA reads TGTGCCAGCAGCCACGGACAGGGGGTCACGAACACTGAAGCTTTCTTT.

The V call is TRBV27, the J call TRBJ2-7; D may be TRBD2 (6 bases). Between the trimmed V and J ends, which lost 3 bases and 7 bases, there was a span of 13 bases. From germline, CDR1 is MNHEY and CDR2 SMNVEV (reference sequence). This CDR3 has 13 residues. In nucleotides, the CDR3 is TGTGCCAGCAGTTTCGACCCAGGGAGGGAGCAGTACTTC. Its protein is CASSFDPGREQYF.

The chain uses TRBV28 and TRBJ2-7; D possibly matches TRBD1 or TRBD2 (7 bases each). The length of the CDR3 is 12 residues. Germline V gene sequence: CDR1 MDHEN, CDR2 SYDVKM. V lost 6 bases and J 13 bases, leaving 19 bases between the germline ends. The CDR3 here is CASSPGGVASYF. CDR3 coding DNA: TGTGCCAGCAGCCCAGGGGGGGTAGCGTCTTACTTC.

The chain joins TRBV27 to TRBJ2-5; D is perhaps TRBD2 (5 bases). CDR1 is MNHEY and CDR2 is SMNVEV in the germline V gene (reference sequence). The CDR3 is 16 residues long. The V gene lost 7 bases and the J gene lost 5 bases, with 23 bases spanning the gap. The CDR3 sequence is CASKGRRASSRETQYF. Written as DNA, the CDR3 is TGTGCCAGCAAAGGGCGGCGGGCCTCCTCGAGGGAGACCCAGTACTTC.

The chain is built from TRBV11-2 and TRBJ2-3; tentatively, D is TRBD2 (7 bases). Germline loops: CDR1 SGHAT, CDR2 FQNNGV. The CDR3 is 16 amino acids. Trimming shortened V by 1 base and J by 1 base, and 12 bases separated the two germline ends. In DNA, the CDR3 is TGTGCCAGCAGCTTAGGATCGGGGGGCCGCACAGATACGCAGTATTTT. Protein product: CASSLGSGGRTDTQYF. Variable domain in full (rest from reference TRBV11-2 and TRBJ2-3): EAGVAQSPRYKIIEKRQSVAFWCNPISGHATLYWYQQILGQGPKLLIQFQNNGVVDDSQLPKDRFSAERLKGVDSTLKIQPAKLEDSAVYLCASSLGSGGRTDTQYFGPGTRLTVL.

V gene TRBV5-4 combines with J gene TRBJ2-7; no clear D gene. The CDR3 sequence is 13 residues long. CDR1 SGHNT and CDR2 YYREEE come from the germline V gene (reference sequence). Trimming shortened V by 0 bases and J by 3 bases, and 7 bases separated the two germline ends. DNA for the CDR3: TGTGCCAGCAGCTTGGGTCCAATCTACGAGCAGTACTTC. Its protein product is CASSLGPIYEQYF. Full variable domain (remainder filled in from reference TRBV5-4 and TRBJ2-7): ETGVTQSPTHLIKTRGQQVTLRCSSQSGHNTVSWYQQALGQGPQFIFQYYREEENGRGNFPPRFSGLQFPNYSSELNVNALELDDSALYLCASSLGPIYEQYFGPGTRLTVT.

The genes are TRBV3-1 (or the pseudogene TRBV3-2) and TRBJ2-7; TRBD1 agrees at 7 bases. In germline, CDR1 is LGHDT, CDR2 YNNKEL (reference sequence). Trimming removed 4 bases from V and 3 bases from J; junction bases left unmatched: 9. The CDR3 loop spans 15 amino acids. The CDR3 coding sequence is TGTGCCAGCAGCCGCCGGGACAGCTCCGACTACGAGCAGTACTTC. It translates to CASSRRDSSDYEQYF.

This clone was counted a few times. The rearrangement uses TRBV11-2 and TRBJ2-2; D gene unclear. Deletions cut 4 bases from V and 0 bases from J, with 15 bases between. CDR3 length equals 17 residues. The germline CDR1 and CDR2 sequences are SGHAT and FQNNGV. CDR3 protein: CASSSLRALTNTGELFF. CDR3 bases: TGTGCCAGCAGCTCCCTTCGGGCATTGACGAACACCGGGGAGCTGTTTTTT. The full variable domain, completed using reference TRBV11-2 and TRBJ2-2, is EAGVAQSPRYKIIEKRQSVAFWCNPISGHATLYWYQQILGQGPKLLIQFQNNGVVDDSQLPKDRFSAERLKGVDSTLKIQPAKLEDSAVYLCASSSLRALTNTGELFFGEGSRLTVL.

The rearrangement links TRBV5-6 to TRBJ2-7; 11 bases fit TRBD2. After removal of 2 bases from V and 2 bases from J, the junction contained 3 bases not matched to a gene. The germline V gene encodes CDR1 SGHDT and CDR2 YYEEEE. This CDR3 contains 15 residues. The CDR3 spells CASSFIAGGTYEQYF. In DNA, the CDR3 is TGTGCCAGCAGCTTCATAGCGGGAGGGACCTACGAGCAGTACTTC.

The chain employs TRBV28 and TRBJ1-5; no clear D. Germline CDR1 MDHEN, CDR2 SYDVKM. This CDR3 is 12 amino acids long. Trimming took off 2 bases at V and 4 bases at J, with 3 bases between the two ends. This chain's CDR3 is CASSLGNQPQHF. Here the CDR3 DNA reads TGTGCCAGCAGTTTAGGGAATCAGCCCCAGCATTTT. Full variable domain (rest looked up from reference TRBV28 and TRBJ1-5): DVKVTQSSRYLVKRTGEKVFLECVQDMDHENMFWYRQDPGLGLRLIYFSYDVKMKEKGDIPEGYSVSREKKERFSLILESASTNQTSMYLCASSLGNQPQHFGDGTRLSIL.

The J gene is TRBJ2-1, the V gene TRBV19, with TRBD2 identical over 9 bases. This CDR3 is 15 amino acids long. V gave up 6 bases and J gave up 12 bases; unmatched junction bases: 15. Germline CDR1 reads LNHDA; CDR2 reads SQIVND (reference sequence). The CDR3 spells CASSRGTSPTHGQFF. In nucleotides, the CDR3 is TGTGCCAGTAGCCGCGGGACTAGCCCCACCCATGGGCAGTTCTTC.

This clone was picked up one time. The V call is TRBV7-2, the J call TRBJ1-1, with unresolved D. V lost 2 bases to trimming and J lost 7 bases, with 17 bases between them. Germline-derived CDR1 and CDR2 are SGHTA and FQGNSA. This CDR3 is 15 amino acids long. The DNA for the CDR3 is TGTGCCAGCAGCTTATCGTTCCCGGTTGACGGTGAAGCTTTCTTT. Translating gives CASSLSFPVDGEAFF.

The V gene is TRBV3-1 (or the pseudogene TRBV3-2), the J gene TRBJ1-2, with 10 bases matching TRBD1. The length of the CDR3 is 19 residues. With 1 base clipped from V and 9 bases from J, the junction kept 20 bases outside the gene matches. Germline CDR1 and CDR2: LGHDT and YNNKEL (reference sequence). The CDR3 sequence is CASSQAPSGTGDNGRSYTF. In nucleotides, the CDR3 is TGTGCCAGCAGCCAAGCCCCATCTGGGACAGGGGACAACGGGAGGAGCTACACCTTC.